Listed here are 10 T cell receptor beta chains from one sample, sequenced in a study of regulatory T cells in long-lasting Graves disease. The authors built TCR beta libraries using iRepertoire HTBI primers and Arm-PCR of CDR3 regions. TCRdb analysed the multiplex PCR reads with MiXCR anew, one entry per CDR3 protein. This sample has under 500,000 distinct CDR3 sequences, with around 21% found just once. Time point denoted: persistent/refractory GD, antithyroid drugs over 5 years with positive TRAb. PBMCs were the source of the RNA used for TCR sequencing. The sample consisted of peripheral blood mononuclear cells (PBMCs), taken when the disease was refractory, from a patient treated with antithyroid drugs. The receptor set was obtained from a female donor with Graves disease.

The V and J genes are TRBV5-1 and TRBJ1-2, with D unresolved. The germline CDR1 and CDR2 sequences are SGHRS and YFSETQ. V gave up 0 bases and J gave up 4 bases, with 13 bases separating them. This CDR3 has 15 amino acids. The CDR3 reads CASSLDGRVGYGYTF. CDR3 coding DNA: TGCGCCAGCAGCTTGGATGGACGGGTCGGCTATGGCTACACCTTC.

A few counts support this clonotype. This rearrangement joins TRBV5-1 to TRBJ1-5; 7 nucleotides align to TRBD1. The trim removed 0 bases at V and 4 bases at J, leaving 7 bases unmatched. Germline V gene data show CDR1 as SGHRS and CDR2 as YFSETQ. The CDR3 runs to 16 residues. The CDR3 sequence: CASSLGTGTANQPQHF. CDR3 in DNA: TGCGCCAGCAGCTTGGGGACCGGGACAGCAAATCAGCCCCAGCATTTT.

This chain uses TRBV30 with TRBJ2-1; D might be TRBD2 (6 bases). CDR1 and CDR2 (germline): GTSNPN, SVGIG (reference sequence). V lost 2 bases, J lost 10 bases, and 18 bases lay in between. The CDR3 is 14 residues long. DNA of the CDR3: TGTGCCTGGAGTACTACTAGCTGGGGTGGGGAGCAGTTCTTC. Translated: CAWSTTSWGGEQFF. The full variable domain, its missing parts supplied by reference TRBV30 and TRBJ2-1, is SQTIHQWPATLVQPVGSPLSLECTVEGTSNPNLYWYRQAAGRGLQLLFYSVGIGQISSEVPQNLSASRPQDRQFILSSKKLLLSDSGFYLCAWSTTSWGGEQFFGPGTRLTVL.

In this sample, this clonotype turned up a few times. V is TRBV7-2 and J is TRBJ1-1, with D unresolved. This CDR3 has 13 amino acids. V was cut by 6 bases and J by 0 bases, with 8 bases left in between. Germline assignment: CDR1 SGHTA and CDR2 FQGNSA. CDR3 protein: CASSTKVNTEAFF. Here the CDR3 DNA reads TGTGCCAGCAGTACGAAGGTGAACACTGAAGCTTTCTTT.

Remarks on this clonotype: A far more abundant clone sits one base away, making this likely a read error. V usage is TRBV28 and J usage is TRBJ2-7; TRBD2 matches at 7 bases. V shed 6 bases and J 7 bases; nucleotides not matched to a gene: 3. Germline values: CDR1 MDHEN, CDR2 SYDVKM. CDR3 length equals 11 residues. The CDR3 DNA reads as TGTGCCAGCAGGTCCGGGGGGGAGCAGTACTTC. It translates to CASRSGGEQYF.

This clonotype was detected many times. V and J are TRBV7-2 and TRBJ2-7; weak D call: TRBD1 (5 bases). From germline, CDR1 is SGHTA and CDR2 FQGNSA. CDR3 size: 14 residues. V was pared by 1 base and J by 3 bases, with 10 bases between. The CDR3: CASSLGTNIYEQYF. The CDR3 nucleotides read TGTGCCAGCAGCTTAGGGACAAACATCTACGAGCAGTACTTC.

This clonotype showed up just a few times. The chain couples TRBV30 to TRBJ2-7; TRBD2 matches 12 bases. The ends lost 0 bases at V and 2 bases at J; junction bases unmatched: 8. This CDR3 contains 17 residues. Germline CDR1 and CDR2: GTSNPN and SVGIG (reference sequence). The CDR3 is CAWSVTRTSGTPYEQYF. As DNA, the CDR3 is TGTGCCTGGAGTGTAACCCGGACTAGCGGGACCCCCTACGAGCAGTACTTC.

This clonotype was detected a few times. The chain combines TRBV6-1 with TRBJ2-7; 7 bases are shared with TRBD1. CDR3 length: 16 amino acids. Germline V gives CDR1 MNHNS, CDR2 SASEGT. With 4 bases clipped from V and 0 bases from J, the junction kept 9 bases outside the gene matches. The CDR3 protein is CASSALWTGSSYEQYF. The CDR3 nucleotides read TGTGCCAGCAGTGCCTTATGGACAGGAAGCTCCTACGAGCAGTACTTC.

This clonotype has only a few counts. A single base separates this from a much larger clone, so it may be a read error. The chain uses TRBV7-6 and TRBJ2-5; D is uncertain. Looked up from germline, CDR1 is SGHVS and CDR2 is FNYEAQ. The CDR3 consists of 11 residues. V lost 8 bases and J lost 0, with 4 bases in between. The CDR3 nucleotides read TGTGCCAGCGGGGACCAAGAGACCCAGTACTTC. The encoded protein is CASGDQETQYF.

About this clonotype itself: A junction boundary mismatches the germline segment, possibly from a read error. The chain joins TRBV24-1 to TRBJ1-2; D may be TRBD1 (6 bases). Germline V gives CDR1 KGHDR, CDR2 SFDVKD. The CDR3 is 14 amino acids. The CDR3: CATRRTGYGYGCTF. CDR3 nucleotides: TGTGCCACCAGAAGAACAGGGTACGGCTATGGCTGCACCTTC.